A single TCR beta chain is shown here with its context. The target antigen is unknown. It was at deep level that the assay was run. The protocol was immunoSEQ multiplex PCR, while the TCRdb copy is restricted to in-frame clones and leaves out a portion. The repertoire includes around 350,000 clones, 73% of them detected once, and under 11% sits in the top ten. The sample originates from a study of shared clonotypes between healthy human individuals. CDR1 and CDR2 (germline): SGHRS, YFSETQ. Deletions cut 4 bases from V and 2 bases from J, with 10 bases between. The CDR3 runs 13 residues. CD45RA-negative memory and CD45RA+ naive subsets were split from the CD4+ cells. Notes on the study in general: Clonotypes which were not shared had lower generation probabilities than clonotypes that all four donors shared.

The sequenced material came from memory CD4+ T cells sorted from blood. Subset meaning: CD45RA-negative fraction. The chain has TRBV5-1 and TRBJ2-7; weak D call: TRBD1 (6 bases). This clonotype was sampled from a man aged 30 to 39 in good health. CDR3 DNA sequence: TGCGCCAGCAGCGGCAGGGGTCCCTACGAGCAGTACTTC. It specifies CASSGRGPYEQYF.